What follows is one TCR beta chain and its context. This specimen belongs to a study of blood T cell repertoires in COVID-19. V shed 6 bases, J shed 4 bases, and the junction held 3 bases outside the gene matches. Germline CDR1 and CDR2: SNHLY and FYNNEI. The CDR3 totals 14 residues. The assay was immunoSEQ multiplex PCR, and TCRdb's table has in-frame clones only and misses some. The top ten hold under 1.2% of the sample, which has 300,000 to 450,000 clones, about 88% seen once. Material: PBMCs or T cells enriched from blood (not recorded which). This receptor was taken from a woman in her thirties who had been exposed to COVID-19. This chain uses TRBV2 with TRBJ2-3, with TRBD2 matching 11 bases. CDR3 nucleotides: TGTGCCAGCAGAGTAGCGGGAGGGGCAGATACGCAGTATTTT. It is translated as CASRVAGGADTQYF.